Below, 6 T cell receptor beta chains from the same sample are listed, as sequenced in a study of blood T cell repertoires in COVID-19. This table comes from immunoSEQ multiplex PCR, and its TCRdb copy is limited to in-frame clones, with some not included. The sample includes about 80,000 clones, more than 75% of them seen just once. Sequencing input: peripheral blood. The receptors were gathered from a man in his sixties with acute or convalescent COVID-19.

The genes are TRBV28 and TRBJ2-5; 9 nucleotides agree with TRBD2. CDR1 and CDR2 (germline): MDHEN, SYDVKM. The CDR3 spans 15 residues. CDR3 sequence: CAGASGIVSQETQYF. The CDR3 region has the DNA TGTGCAGGGGCTAGCGGGATCGTTTCCCAAGAGACCCAGTACTTC.

This clone was observed many times. Here the CDR3 reads CASSPGLAGQETQYF. CDR3 in DNA: TGCGCCAGCAGCCCGGGACTAGCGGGACAAGAGACCCAGTACTTC. The rearrangement links TRBV5-1 to TRBJ2-5; TRBD2 matches 13 bases. Germline V gives CDR1 SGHRS, CDR2 YFSETQ. J gave up 2 bases and V 4 bases, and 2 bases lay outside the gene matches. The CDR3 is made up of 15 amino acids.

V usage is TRBV7-6 and J usage is TRBJ1-4, with 8 nucleotides matching TRBD1. The V segment lost 5 bases and the J segment 15 bases; nucleotides outside the gene matches: 17. CDR1 is SGHVS and CDR2 is FNYEAQ in the germline V gene. CDR3 size: 15 residues. The CDR3 sequence is CASSPGTGDRRGLFF. The CDR3, as DNA: TGTGCCAGCAGCCCGGGGACAGGTGACCGAAGGGGGTTGTTTTTT.

The chain recombines TRBV12-5 with TRBJ2-5; 7 bases are shared with TRBD1. Germline trimming cut 5 bases from V and 5 bases from J; bases unmatched to any gene: 8. The CDR3 covers 14 residues. CDR1 LGHNT and CDR2 FRNRAP come from the germline V gene. CDR3 bases: TGTGCTAGTGGTCCAATGACAGGGATGGAGACCCAGTACTTC. Protein: CASGPMTGMETQYF.

The V gene is TRBV5-1, the J gene TRBJ1-3, with TRBD1 as a possible D gene (5 bases). The germline CDR1 and CDR2 sequences are SGHRS and YFSETQ. This CDR3 is built from 14 residues. V was cut by 4 bases and J by 4 bases, with 12 bases left in between. The CDR3, as DNA: TGCGCCAGCAGCCGAACAGGCTCGGGAAACACCATATATTTT. This sequence encodes CASSRTGSGNTIYF.

V gene TRBV28 combines with J gene TRBJ2-5, with 16 nucleotides matching TRBD2. The V segment lost 3 bases and the J segment 6 bases; nucleotides outside the gene matches: 7. The germline gives CDR1 MDHEN, CDR2 SYDVKM. The CDR3 totals 17 residues. The CDR3 here is CASSLGGTSGRGKTQYF. As DNA, the CDR3 is TGTGCCAGCAGTTTGGGCGGGACTAGCGGGAGGGGGAAGACCCAGTACTTC.